What follows describes a single TCR beta chain. Different DNA sequences within this sample yield the same CDR3. This entry comes from a study of shared T cell receptors in the human thymus. Generated by immunoSEQ multiplex PCR, the TCRdb table keeps only in-frame clones and is missing some. This table holds about 730,000 clones, 80% to 90% found once. The CDR3 has 16 residues. The ends lost 0 bases at V and 1 base at J; junction bases unmatched: 4. Looked up from germline, CDR1 is SGDLS and CDR2 is YYNGEE. These data are also associated with another study on human thymus T cells. That investigation notes: Surgeons resected thymus tissue during corrective heart surgery.

The chain carries TRBV9 and TRBJ2-5; 9 bases map to TRBD2. Specimen: thymocytes. The source is a girl under three years old with a congenital heart defect. The CDR3 region has the DNA TGTGCCAGCAGCGTAGGTCCAGCGGGGGGCCAAGAGACCCAGTACTTC. Protein product: CASSVGPAGGQETQYF.